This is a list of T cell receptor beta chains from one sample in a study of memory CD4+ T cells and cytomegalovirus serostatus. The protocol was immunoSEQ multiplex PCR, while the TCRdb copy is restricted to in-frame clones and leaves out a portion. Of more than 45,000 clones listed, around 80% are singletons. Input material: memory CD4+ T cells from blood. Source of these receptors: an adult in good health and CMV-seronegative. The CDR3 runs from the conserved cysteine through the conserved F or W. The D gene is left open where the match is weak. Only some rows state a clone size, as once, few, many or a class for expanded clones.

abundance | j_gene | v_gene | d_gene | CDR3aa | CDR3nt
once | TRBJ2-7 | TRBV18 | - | CATARGIAYEQYF | TGTGCTACCGCGCGGGGTATAGCCTACGAGCAGTACTTC
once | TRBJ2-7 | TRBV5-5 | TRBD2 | CASSSGGLDEQYF | TGTGCCAGCAGCTCGGGAGGGCTGGACGAGCAGTACTTC
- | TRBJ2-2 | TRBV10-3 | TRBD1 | CAISEGSRGPRTGELFF | TGTGCCATCAGTGAGGGTTCAAGGGGGCCTCGAACCGGGGAGCTGTTTTTT
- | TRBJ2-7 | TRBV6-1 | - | CASSTNFEQYF | TGTGCCAGCAGCACCAACTTTGAGCAGTACTTC
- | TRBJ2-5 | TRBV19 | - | CASMSQQETQYF | TGTGCCAGTATGAGCCAGCAAGAGACCCAGTACTTC
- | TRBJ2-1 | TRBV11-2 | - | CASSPHTRLHNEQFF | TGTGCCAGCAGCCCTCACACTCGACTCCACAATGAGCAGTTCTTC
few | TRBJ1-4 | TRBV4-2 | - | CASSQQKGGGEKLFF | TGTGCCAGCAGTCAACAAAAGGGAGGAGGCGAGAAACTGTTTTTT
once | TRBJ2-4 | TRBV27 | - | CASSSELTLAKNIQYF | TGTGCCAGCAGTTCGGAACTAACCCTAGCCAAAAACATTCAGTACTTC
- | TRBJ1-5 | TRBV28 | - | CASTNVIGSHQPQHF | TGTGCCAGCACCAACGTCATAGGGAGCCATCAGCCCCAGCATTTT
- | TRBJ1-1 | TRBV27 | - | CASTSNLLNTEAFF | TGTGCCAGCACCTCCAACCTTCTGAACACTGAAGCTTTCTTT
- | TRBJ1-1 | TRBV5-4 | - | CASSWGGPGAEAFF | TGTGCCAGCAGCTGGGGAGGGCCCGGCGCTGAAGCTTTCTTT
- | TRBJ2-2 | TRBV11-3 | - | CASRPGEWTGELFF | TGTGCCAGCAGACCAGGGGAGTGGACCGGGGAGCTGTTTTTT
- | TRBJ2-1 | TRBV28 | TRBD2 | CASSPIAGGKAYNEQFF | TGTGCCAGCAGCCCGATAGCGGGAGGAAAGGCCTACAATGAGCAGTTCTTC
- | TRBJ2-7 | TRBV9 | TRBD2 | CASSVTPTSAYEQYF | TGTGCCAGCAGCGTAACCCCAACTAGCGCCTACGAGCAGTACTTC
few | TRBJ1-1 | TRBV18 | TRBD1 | CASSLGQGTEAFF | TGTGCCAGCTCGCTAGGACAGGGCACTGAAGCTTTCTTT
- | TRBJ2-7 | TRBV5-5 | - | CASSLALSSYEQYF | TGTGCCAGCAGCTTGGCTCTTAGCTCCTACGAGCAGTACTTC
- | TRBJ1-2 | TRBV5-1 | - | CASSLGTVDGYTF | TGCGCCAGCAGCTTGGGGACGGTAGATGGCTACACCTTC
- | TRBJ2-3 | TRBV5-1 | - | CASSLGRQGDTQYF | TGCGCCAGCAGCTTGGGGAGGCAGGGGGATACGCAGTATTTT
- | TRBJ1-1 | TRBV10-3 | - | CATQRDGNTEAFF | TGTGCCACCCAAAGGGACGGGAACACTGAAGCTTTCTTT
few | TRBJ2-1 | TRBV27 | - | CASSLLRDNEQFF | TGTGCCAGCAGTCTGCTCAGGGACAATGAGCAGTTCTTC
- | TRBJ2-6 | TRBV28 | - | CASSPHTSGANVLTF | TGTGCCAGCAGTCCTCATACCTCTGGGGCCAACGTCCTGACTTTC
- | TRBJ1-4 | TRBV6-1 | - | CASTAKRPGTEKLFF | TGTGCCAGCACCGCGAAACGGCCGGGAACGGAAAAACTGTTTTTT
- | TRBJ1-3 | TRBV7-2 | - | CASQLGGTSGNTIYF | TGTGCCAGCCAACTTGGCGGTACCTCTGGAAACACCATATATTTT
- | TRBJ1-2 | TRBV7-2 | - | CASSPSMTDNYGYTF | TGTGCCAGCAGCCCCTCCATGACAGATAACTATGGCTACACCTTC
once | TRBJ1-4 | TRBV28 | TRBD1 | CASSRQGESEKLFF | TGTGCCAGCAGTCGGCAGGGGGAAAGTGAAAAACTGTTTTTT
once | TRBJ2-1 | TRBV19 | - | CASSIGSQAGYNEQFF | TGTGCCAGTAGTATAGGGTCCCAGGCGGGGTACAATGAGCAGTTCTTC
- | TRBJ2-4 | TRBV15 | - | CATGRDSKNIQYF | TGTGCCACTGGGAGGGACAGCAAAAACATTCAGTACTTC
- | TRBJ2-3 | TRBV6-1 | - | CASRRTASTDTQYF | TGTGCCAGCAGACGGACTGCCAGCACAGATACGCAGTATTTT
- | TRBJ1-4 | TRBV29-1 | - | CSVAGKRWEKLFF | TGCAGCGTTGCAGGGAAACGTTGGGAAAAACTGTTTTTT
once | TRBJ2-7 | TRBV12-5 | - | CASGLVTAGVYEQYF | TGTGCTAGTGGTTTGGTAACGGCAGGAGTCTACGAGCAGTACTTC
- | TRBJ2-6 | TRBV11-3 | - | CASSLSAGTPGANVLTF | TGTGCCAGCAGCTTATCAGCAGGGACCCCCGGGGCCAACGTCCTGACTTTC
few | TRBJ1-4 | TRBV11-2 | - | CASSPGGGPPNEKLFF | TGTGCCAGCAGCCCCGGTGGGGGCCCTCCCAATGAAAAACTGTTTTTT
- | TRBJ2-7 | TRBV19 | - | CASSLRTAYEQYF | TGTGCCAGTAGTCTTCGGACAGCCTACGAGCAGTACTTC
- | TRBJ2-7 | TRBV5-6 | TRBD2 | CASSLLAATGEQYF | TGTGCCAGCAGCTTACTAGCGGCGACAGGCGAGCAGTACTTC
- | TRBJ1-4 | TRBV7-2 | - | CASSLYRDEKLFF | TGTGCCAGCAGCTTATACAGGGATGAAAAACTGTTTTTT
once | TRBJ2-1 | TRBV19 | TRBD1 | CASSRHGTGGQNEQFF | TGTGCCAGTAGTAGGCACGGGACAGGGGGCCAAAATGAGCAGTTCTTC
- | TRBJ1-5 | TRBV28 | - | CASIKRQGSQPQHF | TGTGCCAGCATTAAGCGGCAGGGCAGTCAGCCCCAGCATTTT
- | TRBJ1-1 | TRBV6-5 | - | CASSYMGTEAFF | TGTGCCAGCAGTTATATGGGAACTGAAGCTTTCTTT
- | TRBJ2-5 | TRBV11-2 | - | CASSLGTVQETQYF | TGTGCCAGCAGCCTGGGGACGGTCCAAGAGACCCAGTACTTC
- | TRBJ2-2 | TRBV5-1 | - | CASSPSPWATGELFF | TGCGCCAGCAGCCCTTCTCCTTGGGCCACCGGGGAGCTGTTTTTT
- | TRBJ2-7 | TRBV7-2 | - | CASSLALHSHEQYF | TGTGCCAGCAGCTTAGCGCTACACTCCCACGAGCAGTACTTC
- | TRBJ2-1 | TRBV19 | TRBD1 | CASSLRQGSWEQFF | TGTGCCAGTAGTCTACGACAGGGAAGCTGGGAGCAGTTCTTC
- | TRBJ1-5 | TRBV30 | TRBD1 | CAWRDRGKMYQPQHF | TGTGCCTGGAGGGACAGGGGGAAGATGTATCAGCCCCAGCATTTT
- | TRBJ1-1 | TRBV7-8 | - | CASSLATGAENTEAFF | TGTGCCAGCAGCTTAGCGACGGGGGCCGAGAACACTGAAGCTTTCTTT
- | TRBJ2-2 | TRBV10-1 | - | CASSEGGRTGELFF | TGCGCCAGCAGTGAGGGAGGGCGGACCGGGGAGCTGTTTTTT
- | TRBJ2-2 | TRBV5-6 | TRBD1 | CASSLPGQGFGTGELFF | TGTGCCAGCAGCTTGCCGGGACAGGGGTTCGGCACCGGGGAGCTGTTTTTT
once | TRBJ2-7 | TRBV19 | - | CASSINFGVYEQYF | TGTGCCAGTAGTATAAACTTCGGGGTTTACGAGCAGTACTTC
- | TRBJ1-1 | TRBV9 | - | CASSPLEGGMNTEAFF | TGTGCCAGCAGCCCGCTCGAGGGCGGGATGAACACTGAAGCTTTCTTT